This T cell receptor beta chain was retrieved from a study of blood T cell repertoires in COVID-19. About the research overall: Whether acute or convalescent, the COVID-19 samples came from the United States, Italy and Spain.

This clone was detected only a few times. Deletions cut 0 bases from V and 2 bases from J, with 8 bases between. The germline gives CDR1 SGHDN, CDR2 FVKESK. The CDR3 totals 15 residues. Original processing notes: Using reference gene primer amplification, nucleated cell counts were estimated. Repertoires were generated with immunoSEQ multiplex PCR, while TCRdb's copy carries only in-frame clones and drops some. V, J and clone size were drawn from that table, and D and trimming were deduced from the DNA. The profile shows under 250,000 clones, roughly 86% of them singletons. The chain combines TRBV14 with TRBJ1-3, with D possibly matching TRBD1 (5 bases). This receptor was obtained from a woman aged 55-75 years with acute or convalescent COVID-19. Sequencing was done on a sample of peripheral blood. For the CDR3, the DNA is TGTGCCAGCAGCCAAGACGGAGGGGCTGGAAACACCATATATTTT. Its protein is CASSQDGGAGNTIYF.